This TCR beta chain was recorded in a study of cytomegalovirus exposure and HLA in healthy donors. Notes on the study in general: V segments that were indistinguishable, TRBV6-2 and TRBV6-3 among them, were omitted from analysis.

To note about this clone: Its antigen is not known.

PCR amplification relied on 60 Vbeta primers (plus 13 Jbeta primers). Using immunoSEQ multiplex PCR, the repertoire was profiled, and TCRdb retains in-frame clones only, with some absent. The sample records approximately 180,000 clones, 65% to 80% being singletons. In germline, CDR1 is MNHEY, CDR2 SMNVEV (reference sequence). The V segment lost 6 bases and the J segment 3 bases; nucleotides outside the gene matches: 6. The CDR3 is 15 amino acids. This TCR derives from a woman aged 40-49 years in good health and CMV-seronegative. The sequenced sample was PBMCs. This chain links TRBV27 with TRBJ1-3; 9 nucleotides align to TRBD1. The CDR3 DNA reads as TGTGCCAGCAGACCTACAGGGGGCGGTGGAAACACCATATATTTT. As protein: CASRPTGGGGNTIYF.